Presented here are 15 T cell receptor beta chains from one specimen sequenced in a study of OX40 agonist ivuxolimab in advanced cancers. The assay was immunoSEQ multiplex PCR, and TCRdb's table has in-frame clones only and misses some. Seen here are roughly 98,000 clones, roughly 80% observed once, and the top ten hold roughly 1.5%. The sequencing used CD4+ or CD8+ T cells sorted from blood, collected in a trial of the OX40 agonist ivuxolimab. These receptors were collected from an adult with an advanced solid tumor such as melanoma, head and neck, liver or kidney cancer.

The chain uses TRBV7-2 and TRBJ1-6, with D tentatively TRBD1 (6 bases). This CDR3 contains 14 residues. Trimming left V 5 bases short and J 7 bases short, with 12 bases between. Germline V gives CDR1 SGHTA, CDR2 FQGNSA. The CDR3 DNA sequence: TGTGCCAGCAGCGTCCGGGACATAAATTCACCCCTCCACTTT. Protein sequence: CASSVRDINSPLHF.

This chain joins TRBV18 and TRBJ1-2; 11 bases agree with TRBD1. Germline trimming cut 4 bases from V and 3 bases from J; bases unmatched to any gene: 4. Looked up from germline, CDR1 is KGHSH and CDR2 is LQKENI. The CDR3 covers 15 residues. The CDR3 nucleotides read TGTGCCAGCTCACTGGGACAGGGGGTTGACTATGGCTACACCTTC. It yields the protein CASSLGQGVDYGYTF.

V is TRBV4-3 and J is TRBJ1-5; no reliable D call. Per the germline V gene, CDR1 is LGHNA and CDR2 is YSLEER. This CDR3 has 15 amino acids. Trimming stripped 0 bases from V and 3 bases from J, with 9 bases between. For the CDR3, the DNA is TGCGCCAGCAGCCAAGATTCCGGGAACAATCAGCCCCAGCATTTT. Residues: CASSQDSGNNQPQHF.

In its sample, this clone was seen once. The gene calls are TRBV7-3 and TRBJ2-1; weak D call: TRBD2 (5 bases). V shed 2 bases and J shed 9 bases, with 11 bases lying between them. CDR3 length: 13 residues. In germline, CDR1 is SGHTA, CDR2 FQGTGA. The CDR3 DNA reads TGTGCCAGCAGCTTATTGGTTGGAGGTGAGCAGTTCTTC. This gives the protein CASSLLVGGEQFF. Filled out from reference TRBV7-3 and TRBJ2-1, the complete variable domain reads GAGVSQTPSNKVTEKGKYVELRCDPISGHTALYWYRQSLGQGPEFLIYFQGTGAADDSGLPNDRFFAVRPEGSVSTLKIQRTERGDSAVYLCASSLLVGGEQFFGPGTRLTVL.

The rearrangement uses TRBV7-2 and TRBJ2-7, with D possibly being TRBD2 (5 bases). The germline V and J ends were trimmed by 5 bases and 4 bases, with 18 bases remaining between them. Germline CDR1 reads SGHTA; CDR2 reads FQGNSA. This CDR3 has 15 residues. DNA of the CDR3: TGTGCCAGCAGCAAGAGACTGGGAGAACGATACGAGCAGTACTTC. Translated, it gives CASSKRLGERYEQYF.

The chain carries TRBV5-1 and TRBJ2-1; TRBD2 agrees at 15 bases. Germline CDR1 and CDR2: SGHRS and YFSETQ. Trimming removed 4 bases from V and 8 bases from J; junction bases left unmatched: 7. The CDR3 totals 16 residues. The CDR3 DNA is TGCGCCAGCAGCCCTGGACTAGCGGGGGGGAGTTATGAGCAGTTCTTC. Its translation is CASSPGLAGGSYEQFF.

J is TRBJ1-5 and V is TRBV10-3; 7 nucleotides agree with TRBD1. Germline lookup yields CDR1 ENHRY and CDR2 SYGVKD. The CDR3 extends over 15 amino acids. Trimming cost V 2 bases and J 4 bases; bases outside gene matches: 5. The DNA of the CDR3 is TGTGCCATCAGTGAGAATGACAGGGAGAATCAGCCCCAGCATTTT. It yields the protein CAISENDRENQPQHF.

This clone has only one observation. The J gene is TRBJ1-1, the V gene TRBV18; no reliable D call. The CDR3 loop spans 13 amino acids. Germline loops: CDR1 KGHSH, CDR2 LQKENI. Trimming cost V 4 bases and J 7 bases, with 13 bases left between them. CDR3 nucleotide sequence: TGTGCCAGCTCACTTAACCTGGATTTTGAAGCTTTCTTT. It translates to CASSLNLDFEAFF.

The CDR3 region has the DNA TGTGCCAGCTCACCATCAATTCAGAACACTGAAGCTTTCTTT. This gives the protein CASSPSIQNTEAFF. This chain joins TRBV18 and TRBJ1-1, with unresolved D. Trimming removed 2 bases from V and 1 base from J, with 8 bases in between. Germline CDR1 is KGHSH and CDR2 is LQKENI. This CDR3 has 14 residues.

The chain joins TRBV6-5 to TRBJ1-4; D not certain. Germline loops: CDR1 MNHEY, CDR2 SVGAGI. CDR3 size: 16 residues. Trimming pared 3 bases from V and 0 bases from J, leaving 11 bases between. The chain's CDR3 is CASSYDPGTTNEKLFF. The CDR3 DNA is TGTGCCAGCAGTTATGACCCCGGGACAACTAATGAAAAACTGTTTTTT.

The chain recombines TRBV4-1 with TRBJ1-2; 8 bases align to TRBD1. V shed 5 bases and J 6 bases; nucleotides not matched to a gene: 17. CDR1 is MGHRA and CDR2 is YSYEKL in the germline V gene. This CDR3 spans 17 amino acids. As DNA, the CDR3 is TGCGCCAGCAGCTACAATTCCGGGACAGGTTGGGGCGATGGCTACACCTTC. Residues: CASSYNSGTGWGDGYTF.

This chain links TRBV18 with TRBJ1-5, with 7 positions matching TRBD1. CDR1 is KGHSH and CDR2 is LQKENI in the germline V gene. CDR3 length equals 13 residues. Trimming cost V 10 bases and J 4 bases; bases outside gene matches: 7. In nucleotides, the CDR3 is TGTGCCACCCAGGGGGGGACGAATCAGCCCCAGCATTTT. Translated, it gives CATQGGTNQPQHF.

V usage is TRBV14 and J usage is TRBJ1-2; 9 nucleotides agree with TRBD1. V gave up 6 bases and J gave up 6 bases; unmatched junction bases: 8. The germline V gene has CDR1 SGHDN and CDR2 FVKESK. CDR3 size: 14 residues. Here the CDR3 DNA reads TGTGCCAGCAGACGTACCGGGACAGGGAATGGCTACACCTTC. This codes for CASRRTGTGNGYTF.

In its sample, this clone was seen a few times. This chain uses TRBV4-3 with TRBJ2-5, with 9 bases matching TRBD2. Trimming took 1 base from V and 5 from J; bases not matched to a gene: 8. Germline assignment: CDR1 LGHNA and CDR2 YSLEER. CDR3 length equals 16 residues. CDR3 amino acids: CASSQVASGMDETQYF. The CDR3 bases are TGCGCCAGCAGCCAAGTAGCTAGCGGGATGGATGAGACCCAGTACTTC.

V usage is TRBV5-1 and J usage is TRBJ2-3; no firm D call. V lost 4 bases, J lost 2 bases, and 8 bases lay in between. Germline V gene sequence: CDR1 SGHRS, CDR2 YFSETQ. CDR3 length: 13 residues. The CDR3 DNA sequence: TGCGCCAGCAGCCAAACGGTCACAGATACGCAGTATTTT. Amino acid sequence: CASSQTVTDTQYF.